Below, 17 T cell receptor beta chains from the same sample are listed, as sequenced in a study of CXCR3-negative and CXCR3-positive naive CD8 T cells. Researchers prepared the TRB cDNA libraries using 5' RACE with UMI labels. One entry per CDR3 protein, without DNA, is what TCRdb gives after re-calling the 5' RACE reads. The sample features 100,000 to 150,000 distinct CDR3 sequences, with 0.29% in its top ten. The sample consisted of naive CXCR3- CD8+ T cells from blood. The subset is: CD45RO-CCR7+CD27+CD95- naive CD8+ T cells lacking CXCR3 (TNR3-). These receptors all come from a human donor in good health. Some clones in this sample may be carry-over from other donors' samples.

The genes are TRBV3-1 and TRBJ1-1; TCRdb's assignment of TRBD1 cannot be checked, as there is no DNA. CDR1 is LGHDT and CDR2 is YNNKEL in the germline V gene (reference sequence). The CDR3 is made up of 12 amino acids. The CDR3 spells CASSHGQLEAFF.

This chain joins TRBV13 and TRBJ2-7; TCRdb reports TRBD1, a call that lacks DNA to check it against. The CDR3 is 15 amino acids. The V gene's germline CDR1 is PRHDT and CDR2 FYEKMQ (reference sequence). The CDR3 spells CASSPKGISPYEQYF.

The chain uses TRBV29-1 and TRBJ1-2; no DNA is available, so the TRBD1 call from TCRdb remains unchecked. The germline V gene encodes CDR1 SQVTM and CDR2 ANQGSEA. This CDR3 spans 15 amino acids. Here the CDR3 reads CTWSPGRGSDYGYTF.

CDR3 residues: CASSSTGLYQPQHF. The gene calls are TRBV28 and TRBJ1-5; TCRdb proposes TRBD1, but this gene call is untestable without DNA. The CDR3 has 14 amino acids. The germline CDR1 and CDR2 sequences are MDHEN and SYDVKM.

This chain joins TRBV5-1 and TRBJ2-7; the TCRdb D gene call, TRBD2, has no DNA to confirm it. CDR3 length: 14 residues. Germline CDR1 reads SGHRS; CDR2 reads YFSETQ. CDR3 loop: CASRDGPTSYEQYF.

The V gene is TRBV29-1, the J gene TRBJ2-3. Germline values: CDR1 SQVTM, CDR2 ANQGSEA. CDR3 length: 14 amino acids. CDR3 sequence reads: CSVEGYLSTDTQYF.

The CDR3 region is CASSLRSTDTQYF. This chain joins TRBV28 and TRBJ2-3. From germline, CDR1 is MDHEN and CDR2 SYDVKM. There are 13 residues in the CDR3.

CDR3: CASSEGGEKLFF. V usage is TRBV4-2 and J usage is TRBJ1-4. Germline-derived CDR1 and CDR2 are LGHNA and YNFKEQ. The CDR3 covers 12 residues.

This chain connects TRBV9 to TRBJ2-5; checking the TCRdb D call of TRBD2 is not possible without DNA. The CDR3 is made up of 14 amino acids. Germline V lookup: CDR1 SGDLS, CDR2 YYNGEE. The CDR3 is CASSVQEEQETQYF.

V usage is TRBV6-2 or TRBV6-3 and J usage is TRBJ1-1. Per the germline V gene, CDR1 is MNHEY and CDR2 is SVGEGT. The CDR3 is 14 residues long. The CDR3 sequence is CASSPIRMNTEAFF.

The V and J genes are TRBV14 and TRBJ1-6; TCRdb reports TRBD1, a call that lacks DNA to check it against. Germline assignment: CDR1 SGHDN and CDR2 FVKESK. The length of the CDR3 is 13 residues. CDR3 in amino acids: CASSQGGTSPLHF.

The chain joins TRBV7-8 to TRBJ2-1; the TCRdb D gene call, TRBD1, has no DNA to confirm it. The CDR3 totals 17 residues. Germline CDR1 reads SGHVS; CDR2 reads FQNEAQ. The CDR3: CASSLSLGGDPYNEQFF.

The chain's CDR3 is CATSDFDSAGRATEAFF. This rearrangement joins TRBV24-1 to TRBJ1-1; TCRdb's D call, TRBD1, is unchecked because there is no DNA. The CDR3 sequence is 17 residues long. Germline CDR1 and CDR2: KGHDR and SFDVKD.

V gene TRBV12-3 or TRBV12-4 combines with J gene TRBJ2-4; TCRdb reports TRBD1, a call that lacks DNA to check it against. The CDR3 is made up of 15 amino acids. The CDR3 protein is CASTRSGLAKNIQYF.

The chain links TRBV28 to TRBJ2-5; the D call from TCRdb, TRBD2, cannot be confirmed without DNA. The CDR3 is made up of 14 amino acids. CDR1 is MDHEN, CDR2 SYDVKM, per germline. The CDR3 loop is CASSFLGLEETQYF.

The V call is TRBV29-1, the J call TRBJ1-1. Germline CDR1 SQVTM, CDR2 ANQGSEA. The CDR3 has 12 amino acids. This chain's CDR3 is CSVERFGVEAFF.

The chain links TRBV20-1 to TRBJ1-2; no DNA is available, so the TRBD1 call from TCRdb remains unchecked. Looked up from germline, CDR1 is DFQATT and CDR2 is SNEGSKA (reference sequence). This CDR3 has 12 residues. The CDR3 loop reads CSASGGPYGYTF.